Each of the 16 T cell receptor beta chains below was sequenced from the same sample in a study of regulatory T cells in long-lasting Graves disease. With iRepertoire HTBI primers and Arm-PCR of CDR3 regions, TCR beta libraries were built. TCRdb re-called the multiplex PCR reads through MiXCR, storing one row per CDR3 protein. The sample yields 430,000 or so distinct CDR3 sequences, 21% seen once. Time point reported: persistent/refractory GD, antithyroid drugs over 5 years with positive TRAb. From RNA extracted from PBMCs, the TCR library was made. This specimen was peripheral blood mononuclear cells (PBMCs), taken when the disease was refractory, from a patient treated with antithyroid drugs. Receptors were obtained from a female donor with Graves disease.

In its sample, this clonotype was seen many times. This rearrangement joins TRBV30 to TRBJ1-2; D not certain. Germline CDR1 reads GTSNPN; CDR2 reads SVGIG (reference sequence). Trimming cost V 0 bases and J 8 bases, with 16 bases left between them. This CDR3 region has 14 residues. In nucleotides, the CDR3 is TGTGCCTGGAGTGTACACGGGCCCCTTGAGGGCTACACCTTC. Translated: CAWSVHGPLEGYTF.

This clonotype was detected only a few times. The rearrangement links TRBV4-2 to TRBJ1-2; no definite D call. The germline V and J ends were trimmed by 0 bases and 0 bases, with 11 bases remaining between them. Looked up from germline, CDR1 is LGHNA and CDR2 is YNFKEQ. The CDR3 covers 16 residues. CDR3 nucleotides: TGTGCCAGCAGCCAAGAGGTGGCAGCGTCTAACTATGGCTACACCTTC. This translates into CASSQEVAASNYGYTF.

This clonotype was recorded many times. The chain couples TRBV7-9 to TRBJ2-4, with D perhaps TRBD1 (6 bases). This CDR3 contains 15 residues. V dropped 5 bases and J dropped 9 bases, with 20 bases sitting between them. Germline-derived CDR1 and CDR2 are SEHNR and FQNEAQ (reference sequence). CDR3: CASSPRSGDEGIQYF. CDR3 nucleotides: TGTGCCAGCAGCCCCCGGTCAGGGGATGAAGGCATTCAGTACTTC.

This clonotype has ten or more counts. J is TRBJ2-2 and V is TRBV29-1, with 9 positions matching TRBD2. CDR3 length: 16 amino acids. V trimming: 4 bases; J trimming: 7 bases; junction bases outside the gene matches: 13. Germline CDR1 reads SQVTM; CDR2 reads ANQGSEA. For the CDR3, the DNA is TGCAGCGTTGTATGGAGAGCGGGAGGAGGAATCGGGGAGCTGTTTTTT. It translates to CSVVWRAGGGIGELFF.

At least ten counts were recorded for this clonotype. V usage is TRBV6-2 or TRBV6-3 and J usage is TRBJ1-2, with D uncertain. Trimming took 0 bases from V and 7 from J, leaving 9 bases between them. Per germline, CDR1 MNHEY and CDR2 SVGEGT. This CDR3 spans 13 amino acids. The CDR3 DNA is TGTGCCAGCAGTTACTCGAGGGATCTTGGCTACACCTTC. Its protein product is CASSYSRDLGYTF.

Notes on this clonotype: This may arise from a read error, as a much more abundant clone is one base away. This chain uses TRBV6-9 with TRBJ2-7; 10 nucleotides align to TRBD1. CDR3 length: 16 residues. Looked up from germline, CDR1 is MNHGY and CDR2 is SVAAGI. The CDR3 DNA is TGTGCCAGCAGTTACCCGACAGGGGGCCACTCCTACGGGCAGTACTTC. It encodes CASSYPTGGHSYGQYF.

The rearrangement links TRBV9 to TRBJ2-2; D call uncertain. This CDR3 is built from 13 residues. Deletions cut 2 bases from V and 5 bases from J, with 7 bases between. Germline V gene lookup returns CDR1 SGDLS and CDR2 YYNGEE. The CDR3 sequence is CASSVLRTGELFF. Written as DNA, the CDR3 is TGTGCCAGCAGCGTCTTGAGAACCGGGGAGCTGTTTTTT.

This clonotype was observed many times. This chain uses TRBV29-1 with TRBJ2-7; 10 bases match TRBD1. The V gene end was trimmed by 6 bases and the J gene end by 0 bases; junction bases not matched to a gene: 14. The CDR3 has 17 amino acids. Germline V gene data show CDR1 as SQVTM and CDR2 as ANQGSEA. CDR3 residues: CSVAGTGDFPSSYEQYF. The DNA of the CDR3 is TGCAGCGTGGCCGGGACAGGGGACTTCCCGAGCTCCTACGAGCAGTACTTC.

This clonotype came up many times. The CDR3: CASSRPVGGDYGYTF. CDR3 DNA: TGTGCCAGCAGCCGTCCCGTGGGAGGGGACTATGGCTACACCTTC. The V call is TRBV3-1, the J call TRBJ1-2; the D gene is possibly TRBD1 (5 bases). V shed 4 bases and J shed 3 bases, with 15 bases lying between them. This CDR3 has 15 residues. Germline V CDR1 and CDR2: LGHDT, YNNKEL (reference sequence). The whole variable domain, filled in from reference TRBV3-1 and TRBJ1-2, reads DTAVSQTPKYLVTQMGNDKSIKCEQNLGHDTMYWYKQDSKKFLKIMFSYNNKELIINETVPNRFSPKSPDKAHLNLHINSLELGDSAVYFCASSRPVGGDYGYTFGSGTRLTVV.

The V and J genes are TRBV6-5 and TRBJ2-7, with D possibly matching TRBD2 (5 bases). V was clipped by 2 bases and J by 4 bases, with 27 bases between them. In germline, CDR1 is MNHEY, CDR2 SVGAGI. CDR3 size: 19 residues. DNA for the CDR3: TGTGCCAGCAGTTACCGGAAGATCAAAGGACTTCCCACGGCATACGAGCAGTACTTC. Translating it yields CASSYRKIKGLPTAYEQYF.

V and J are TRBV7-2 and TRBJ2-7; D may match TRBD1 or TRBD2 (6 bases each). Looked up from germline, CDR1 is SGHTA and CDR2 is FQGNSA. V lost 1 base, J lost 3 bases, and 16 bases lay in between. This CDR3 has 16 residues. The CDR3 nucleotides are TGTGCCAGCAGCTTAGGACTCGGGGGCAAGGTCTACGAGCAGTACTTC. Translation: CASSLGLGGKVYEQYF.

CDR3 nucleotide sequence: TGTGCCAGCAGCCAAACCGGGCAGGGCTACACCTTC. Protein: CASSQTGQGYTF. This rearrangement joins TRBV3-1 to TRBJ1-2; D is ambiguous. Between the trimmed V and J ends, which lost 2 bases and 8 bases, there was a span of 9 bases. The CDR3 runs 12 residues. Per germline, CDR1 LGHDT and CDR2 YNNKEL (reference sequence).

The V call is TRBV7-3, the J call TRBJ2-7; D may be TRBD2 (6 bases). The ends were cut back, 5 bases at V and 7 bases at J, with 21 bases in the middle. Germline V gene sequence: CDR1 SGHTA, CDR2 FQGTGA. The CDR3 consists of 15 residues. The CDR3: CASSQTLGGIEEQYF. CDR3 sequence (DNA): TGTGCCAGCAGCCAAACCCTTGGAGGGATTGAAGAGCAGTACTTC.

This clonotype was counted a few times. The CDR3 DNA reads as TGCGCCAGCAGCTTAAAAGGGGACGGATCCTACGAGCAGTACTTC. Protein product: CASSLKGDGSYEQYF. The genes are TRBV5-1 and TRBJ2-7, with D tentatively TRBD1 or TRBD2 (5 bases each). The CDR3 loop spans 15 amino acids. The V end was cut by 2 bases, the J end by 1 base, with 13 bases between. Germline assignment: CDR1 SGHRS and CDR2 YFSETQ.

The rearrangement links TRBV2 to TRBJ2-3; no clear D. Germline V gene lookup returns CDR1 SNHLY and CDR2 FYNNEI. There are 13 residues in the CDR3. Between the trimmed V and J ends, which lost 10 bases and 3 bases, there was a span of 14 bases. CDR3 DNA: TGTGCCATCGGCACCGGCGGAACAGATACGCAGTATTTT. It codes for CAIGTGGTDTQYF.

The rearrangement joins TRBV29-1 to TRBJ2-2; tentatively, D is TRBD1 or TRBD2 (6 bases each). Trimming removed 6 bases at V and 1 base at J, with 21 bases between. Germline V gives CDR1 SQVTM, CDR2 ANQGSEA. The CDR3 consists of 17 residues. The CDR3 is CSVTGIIAGQNTGELFF. DNA of the CDR3: TGCAGCGTCACAGGGATTATCGCGGGGCAGAACACCGGGGAGCTGTTTTTT.